The 15 T cell receptor beta chains listed next were all sequenced from one sample in a study of human versus mouse CDR3 diversity and MHC coevolution. TCRdb keeps only in-frame clones here, not all; method: immunoSEQ multiplex PCR. Counted here are fewer than 80,000 clones, roughly 92% occurring once; the ten biggest clones make up over 0.12%. Sequences were obtained from naive CD4+ T cells from blood. The subset here: CD45RO-negative CD62L-positive naive CD4 T cells. The receptors originated from a person aged 30-69 years in good health.

This clone has only a few counts. This chain uses TRBV19 with TRBJ1-5, with D maybe TRBD1 (5 bases). Germline-derived CDR1 and CDR2 are LNHDA and SQIVND (reference sequence). CDR3 length: 15 residues. The V and J ends lost 5 bases and 2 bases respectively, with 13 bases between them. CDR3 sequence: CASSPRDGRNQPQHF. Here the CDR3 DNA reads TGTGCCAGTAGTCCGCGGGACGGGCGCAATCAGCCCCAGCATTTT.

This chain joins TRBV5-5 and TRBJ1-2; TRBD1 aligns across 7 bases. Germline trimming cut 4 bases from V and 0 bases from J; bases unmatched to any gene: 6. The germline CDR1 and CDR2 sequences are SGHKS and YYEKEE (reference sequence). The CDR3 is 15 amino acids. CDR3 sequence: CASSRGGTANYGYTF. The CDR3 DNA reads TGTGCCAGCAGCCGGGGTGGGACAGCTAACTATGGCTACACCTTC.

There are a few counts of this clone. The rearrangement uses TRBV7-9 and TRBJ1-1; 8 nucleotides match TRBD1. Germline-derived CDR1 and CDR2 are SEHNR and FQNEAQ (reference sequence). CDR3 length: 15 amino acids. V was pared by 1 base and J by 1 base, with 2 bases of the junction left unmatched. The CDR3 DNA is TGTGCCAGCAGCTTAGGGACAGGGACGAACACTGAAGCTTTCTTT. Amino acid sequence: CASSLGTGTNTEAFF.

V usage is TRBV10-3 and J usage is TRBJ1-2, with D hard to call. Trimming cost V 2 bases and J 2 bases, with 6 bases left between them. The V gene's germline CDR1 is ENHRY and CDR2 SYGVKD. The CDR3 extends over 13 amino acids. The CDR3 is CAISETPNYGYTF. The CDR3 DNA reads as TGTGCCATCAGTGAGACACCGAACTATGGCTACACCTTC.

The chain uses TRBV7-9 and TRBJ2-5; 7 nucleotides align to TRBD2. Losses at the gene ends were 4 bases for V and 10 bases for J; bases not matched to a gene: 9. The germline V gene has CDR1 SEHNR and CDR2 FQNEAQ (reference sequence). This CDR3 has 13 residues. Here the CDR3 DNA reads TGTGCCAGCAGCTCTAGCGGTGGGGTGGGCCAGTACTTC. This encodes CASSSSGGVGQYF.

The rearrangement uses TRBV7-2 and TRBJ1-3; D is uncertain. There are 15 residues in the CDR3. CDR1 and CDR2 from the germline V gene are SGHTA and FQGNSA. With 1 base removed from V and 0 bases from J, the gap between germline ends came to 7 bases. This CDR3 reads CASSLEPRSGNTIYF. The CDR3 DNA is TGTGCCAGCAGCTTAGAACCGCGCTCTGGAAACACCATATATTTT.

The gene calls are TRBV30 and TRBJ2-5; D is possibly TRBD2 (7 bases). V lost 4 bases and J 5 bases, leaving 14 bases between the germline ends. CDR1 and CDR2 from the germline V gene are GTSNPN and SVGIG (reference sequence). The CDR3 is made up of 13 amino acids. The CDR3 nucleotides read TGTGCCTGGAAAGGGGGGGGCGGGGAGACCCAGTACTTC. Its protein is CAWKGGGGETQYF. Filled out from reference TRBV30 and TRBJ2-5, the complete variable domain reads SQTIHQWPATLVQPVGSPLSLECTVEGTSNPNLYWYRQAAGRGLQLLFYSVGIGQISSEVPQNLSASRPQDRQFILSSKKLLLSDSGFYLCAWKGGGGETQYFGPGTRLLVL.

For the CDR3, the DNA is TGTGCCAGCAGTTACGGACTAGCGGGGTCAGATACGCAGTATTTT. This translates into CASSYGLAGSDTQYF. This sequence joins TRBV28 and TRBJ2-3, with 12 bases identical to TRBD2. CDR1 is MDHEN, CDR2 SYDVKM, per germline. V lost 4 bases, J lost 4 bases, and 3 bases stayed unmatched. This CDR3 has 15 residues.

The chain carries TRBV29-1 and TRBJ1-1, with no clear D. Germline CDR1 reads SQVTM; CDR2 reads ANQGSEA. V lost 6 bases and J 4 bases, leaving 12 bases between the germline ends. This CDR3 has 12 amino acids. For the CDR3, the DNA is TGCAGCGTCGAGGGAGCAGCCACTGAAGCTTTCTTT. It translates to CSVEGAATEAFF.

CDR3: CARSLDRGLGYTF. CDR3 coding DNA: TGTGCCAGAAGCTTGGACAGGGGTTTGGGCTACACCTTC. J is TRBJ1-2 and V is TRBV5-3, with 7 bases aligning to TRBD1. TRBV5-3 is assigned to the ORF class and has an uncertain function. V lost 0 bases, J lost 8 bases, and 4 bases stayed unmatched. There are 13 residues in the CDR3.

Regarding this clone: This same CDR3 is encoded by further DNA sequences in the sample. J is TRBJ2-5 and V is TRBV11-2; D ambiguous. Trimming cost V 5 bases and J 2 bases, with 3 bases left between them. Germline CDR1 reads SGHAT; CDR2 reads FQNNGV. There are 11 residues in the CDR3. This chain's CDR3 is CASSLQETQYF. As DNA, the CDR3 is TGTGCCAGCAGCCTACAAGAGACCCAGTACTTC.

The chain has TRBV18 and TRBJ1-5, with unresolved D. This CDR3 spans 15 amino acids. Deletions cut 2 bases from V and 5 bases from J, with 13 bases between. CDR1 is KGHSH and CDR2 is LQKENI in the germline V gene. CDR3 sequence reads: CASSPIHSTDQPQHF. CDR3 nucleotides: TGTGCCAGCTCACCAATCCACAGCACGGATCAGCCCCAGCATTTT. Using reference TRBV18 and TRBJ1-5 for the parts outside the CDR3, the full variable domain is NAGVMQNPRHLVRRRGQEARLRCSPMKGHSHVYWYRQLPEEGLKFMVYLQKENIIDESGMPKERFSAEFPKEGPSILRIQQVVRGDSAAYFCASSPIHSTDQPQHFGDGTRLSIL.

This chain uses TRBV2 with TRBJ1-3, with TRBD1 identical over 9 bases. Germline V gene sequence: CDR1 SNHLY, CDR2 FYNNEI. Trimming at V came to 7 bases and at J to 0 bases, leaving 10 bases not matched to a gene. This CDR3 region has 17 residues. The CDR3 sequence is CASTPRTGDFSGNTIYF. The DNA of the CDR3 is TGTGCCAGCACCCCTCGGACAGGGGATTTCTCTGGAAACACCATATATTTT.

The rearrangement joins TRBV5-4 to TRBJ2-1; TRBD1 aligns across 10 bases. The germline V gene encodes CDR1 SGHNT and CDR2 YYREEE (reference sequence). With 4 bases clipped from V and 8 bases from J, the junction kept 9 bases outside the gene matches. The CDR3 is made up of 15 amino acids. The CDR3 nucleotides are TGTGCCAGCAGCCCAGGGACAGGGGATTTCGATGAGCAGTTCTTC. Translated, it gives CASSPGTGDFDEQFF.

This chain connects TRBV10-3 to TRBJ2-7, with a tentative D call TRBD2 (5 bases). Trimming cost V 0 bases and J 7 bases, with 13 bases left between them. Per the germline V gene, CDR1 is ENHRY and CDR2 is SYGVKD. The CDR3 consists of 14 residues. The CDR3 coding sequence is TGTGCCATCAGTGAGTCAGGCACGCCGGGGGAGCAGTACTTC. Its translation is CAISESGTPGEQYF.